The entry below describes one T cell receptor (beta chain). The antigen remains unidentified. Terminally differentiated effector memory CD45RA+ cells were excluded by CCR7 positive selection of CD45RO-negative cells. The repertoire was sequenced with immunoSEQ multiplex PCR; TCRdb's copy has only in-frame clones and lacks some. The sample records about 2 million clones, 85% to 95% being singletons. This entry comes from a study of shared clonotypes between healthy human individuals. Germline trimming cut 5 bases from V and 5 bases from J; bases unmatched to any gene: 9. This CDR3 is 15 amino acids long. Germline CDR1 is KGHSH and CDR2 is LQKENI. Overall study results and limits: Lower generation probabilities were found for non-shared clonotypes than for those shared by all four donors.

The V and J genes are TRBV18 and TRBJ1-1; 9 nucleotides agree with TRBD1. This receptor was identified in a man aged 18 to 30 in good health. Sequencing was performed on naive CD8+ T cells sorted from blood. In nucleotides, the CDR3 is TGTGCCAGCTCATTATGGGACAGGGCAGGGACTGAAGCTTTCTTT. It encodes CASSLWDRAGTEAFF. Full variable domain (missing parts from reference TRBV18 and TRBJ1-1): NAGVMQNPRHLVRRRGQEARLRCSPMKGHSHVYWYRQLPEEGLKFMVYLQKENIIDESGMPKERFSAEFPKEGPSILRIQQVVRGDSAAYFCASSLWDRAGTEAFFGQGTRLTVV.